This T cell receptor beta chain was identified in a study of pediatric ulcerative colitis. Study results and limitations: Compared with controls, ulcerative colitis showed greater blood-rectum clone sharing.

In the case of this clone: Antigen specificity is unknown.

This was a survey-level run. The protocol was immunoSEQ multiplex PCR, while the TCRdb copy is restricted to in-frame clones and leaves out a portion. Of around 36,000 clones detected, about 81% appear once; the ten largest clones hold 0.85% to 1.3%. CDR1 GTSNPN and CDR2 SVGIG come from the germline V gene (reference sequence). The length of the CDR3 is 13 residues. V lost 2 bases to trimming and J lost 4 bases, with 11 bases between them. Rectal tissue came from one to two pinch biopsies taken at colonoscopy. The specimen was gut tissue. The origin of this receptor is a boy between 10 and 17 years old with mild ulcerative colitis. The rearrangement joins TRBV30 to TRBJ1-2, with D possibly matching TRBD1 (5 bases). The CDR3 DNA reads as TGTGCCTGGAGTACCAGGGTCCCCTATGGCTACACCTTC. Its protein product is CAWSTRVPYGYTF.